This T cell receptor beta chain derives from a study of tumor-infiltrating lymphocytes in oesophageal squamous cell carcinoma. MiXCR was run by TCRdb on the PCR reads, yielding one entry per CDR3 protein. This sample yields approximately 17,000 distinct CDR3 sequences, of which approximately 43% are seen a single time; about two fifths belongs to the top ten. CDR1 and CDR2 (germline): SGHAT, FQNNGV. This CDR3 contains 17 residues. Sequenced sample: blood. The receptor comes from a female donor with esophageal squamous cell carcinoma. The rearrangement links TRBV11-2 to TRBJ2-3; 15 nucleotides match TRBD2. The end of the DNA is better explained by TRBJ2-1, so the J call may be wrong. CDR3 coding DNA: TGTGCCAGCAGCTTAGGGACTAGCGGGAGGGATTACAATGAGCAGTTCTTC. Translation gives CASSLGTSGRDYNEQFF.